Presented here are 8 T cell receptor beta chains from one specimen sequenced in a study of blood T cell repertoires in COVID-19. Assay: immunoSEQ multiplex PCR; the TCRdb copy retains only in-frame clones and omits some. The table lists a few hundred thousand clones, 65% to 85% of them singletons, with 3% in the top ten. The sequenced material came from peripheral blood. These receptors were obtained from a woman aged 30 to 39 who had recovered from COVID-19.

This chain uses TRBV28 with TRBJ2-1; perhaps TRBD1 as D (6 bases). V was cut by 3 bases and J by 2 bases, with 17 bases left in between. CDR1 MDHEN and CDR2 SYDVKM come from the germline V gene. The CDR3 has 17 amino acids. In nucleotides, the CDR3 is TGTGCCAGCAGTTTCACAGGGAGTGGGGGAACCTACAATGAGCAGTTCTTC. It yields the protein CASSFTGSGGTYNEQFF.

The rearrangement uses TRBV18 and TRBJ2-7, with 8 bases matching TRBD1. The CDR3 sequence is 14 residues long. Germline-derived CDR1 and CDR2 are KGHSH and LQKENI. Trimming cost V 4 bases and J 5 bases; bases outside gene matches: 7. The CDR3 is CASSQSGQGDEQYF. For the CDR3, the DNA is TGTGCCAGCTCACAATCAGGACAGGGAGACGAGCAGTACTTC.

This clone was detected once. The chain couples TRBV15 to TRBJ1-1; weak D call: TRBD1 (5 bases). Between the trimmed V and J ends, which lost 5 bases and 5 bases, there was a span of 21 bases. The CDR3 has 16 amino acids. The germline gives CDR1 LNHNV, CDR2 YYDKDF (reference sequence). CDR3 amino acids: CATSPPRLGTRTEAFF. As DNA, the CDR3 is TGTGCCACCAGCCCGCCCCGGTTGGGGACTCGGACTGAAGCTTTCTTT.

This clone was observed a single time. V usage is TRBV12-3 or TRBV12-4 and J usage is TRBJ2-5; D gene unclear. The CDR3 contains 13 residues. V was pared by 6 bases and J by 5 bases, with 13 bases between. The CDR3 reads CASSRGAKETQYF. CDR3 sequence (DNA): TGTGCCAGCAGCCGTGGAGCAAAGGAGACCCAGTACTTC.

The genes are TRBV30 and TRBJ1-5; no reliable D call. The CDR3 extends over 12 amino acids. V was trimmed by 0 bases and J by 6 bases, leaving 6 bases between them. In germline, CDR1 is GTSNPN, CDR2 SVGIG (reference sequence). The CDR3 DNA follows: TGTGCCTGGAGTGTAGTCGGTCAGCCCCAGCATTTT. This gives the protein CAWSVVGQPQHF. The full variable domain, rest sourced from reference TRBV30 and TRBJ1-5, is SQTIHQWPATLVQPVGSPLSLECTVEGTSNPNLYWYRQAAGRGLQLLFYSVGIGQISSEVPQNLSASRPQDRQFILSSKKLLLSDSGFYLCAWSVVGQPQHFGDGTRLSIL.

V and J are TRBV5-6 and TRBJ1-5; D remains ambiguous. This CDR3 comprises 16 residues. With 0 bases removed from V and 1 base from J, the gap between germline ends came to 11 bases. Germline assignment: CDR1 SGHDT and CDR2 YYEEEE. The CDR3, as DNA: TGTGCCAGCAGCTTGGCGAGGGTAGGGAGCAATCAGCCCCAGCATTTT. The encoded protein is CASSLARVGSNQPQHF.

J is TRBJ1-2 and V is TRBV25-1; 8 positions match TRBD1. V lost 3 bases, J lost 6 bases, and 6 bases stayed unmatched. CDR1 and CDR2 from the germline V gene are MGHDK and SYGVNS. The CDR3 consists of 14 residues. DNA for the CDR3: TGTGCCAGCAGTGACCTGGACAGGGACAATGGCTACACCTTC. It yields the protein CASSDLDRDNGYTF.

Only a few counts were recorded for this clone. CDR3 protein: CASSESSVNQPQHF. The CDR3, as DNA: TGCGCCAGCAGTGAGTCGTCGGTTAATCAGCCCCAGCATTTT. The chain carries TRBV10-1 and TRBJ1-5; no definite D call. In germline, CDR1 is WNHNN, CDR2 SYGVQD (reference sequence). This CDR3 has 14 residues. Trimming left V 0 bases short and J 4 bases short, with 7 bases between.